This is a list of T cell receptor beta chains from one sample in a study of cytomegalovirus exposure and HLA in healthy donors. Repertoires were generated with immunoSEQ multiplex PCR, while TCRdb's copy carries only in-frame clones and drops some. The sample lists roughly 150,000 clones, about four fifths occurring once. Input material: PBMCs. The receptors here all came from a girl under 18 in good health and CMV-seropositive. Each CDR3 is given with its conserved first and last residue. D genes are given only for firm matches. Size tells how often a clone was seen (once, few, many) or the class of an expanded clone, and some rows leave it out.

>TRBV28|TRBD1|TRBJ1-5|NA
CASIGDRVHQPQHF
TGTGCCAGCATCGGCGACAGGGTCCATCAGCCCCAGCATTTT
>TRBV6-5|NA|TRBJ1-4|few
CASSKRQGRGEKLFF
TGTGCCAGCAGTAAACGTCAGGGGAGGGGTGAAAAACTGTTTTTT
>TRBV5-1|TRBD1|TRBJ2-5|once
CASSGDRGSIWAETQYF
TGCGCCAGCAGCGGGGACAGGGGTTCAATTTGGGCGGAGACCCAGTACTTC
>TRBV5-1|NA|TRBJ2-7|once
CSSSSYRVREQYF
TGCTCCAGCAGCTCATACAGGGTACGGGAGCAGTACTTC
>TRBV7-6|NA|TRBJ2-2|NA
CASSSNSYGELFF
TGTGCCAGCAGCTCGAATAGCTACGGGGAGCTGTTTTTT
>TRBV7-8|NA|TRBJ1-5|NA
CASSVSGSAVNQPQHF
TGTGCCAGCAGCGTCTCCGGGTCTGCGGTGAATCAGCCCCAGCATTTT
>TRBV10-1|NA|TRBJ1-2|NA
CASSESDSGYGYTF
TGCGCCAGCAGTGAGTCGGACAGCGGATATGGCTACACCTTC
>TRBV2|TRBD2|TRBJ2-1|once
CASSGGLAGGPLRPEQFF
TGTGCCAGCAGTGGGGGACTAGCGGGGGGGCCCCTCAGGCCTGAGCAGTTCTTC
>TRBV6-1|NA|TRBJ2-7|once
CASSEAGDIYEQYF
TGTGCCAGCAGTGAAGCGGGAGATATTTACGAGCAGTACTTC
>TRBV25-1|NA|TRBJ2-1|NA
CASSHPAGGNEQFF
TGTGCCAGCAGCCACCCGGCGGGTGGGAATGAGCAGTTCTTC
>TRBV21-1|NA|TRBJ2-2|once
CASEHRGPGELFF
TGTGCCAGTGAACACAGGGGCCCCGGGGAGCTGTTTTTT
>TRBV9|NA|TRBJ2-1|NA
CASTRGAGSGNEQFF
TGTGCCAGCACCAGAGGAGCAGGGTCGGGCAATGAGCAGTTCTTC
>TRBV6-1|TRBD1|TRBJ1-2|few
CASSAGTGDGYTF
TGTGCCAGCAGTGCCGGGACAGGGGATGGCTACACCTTC
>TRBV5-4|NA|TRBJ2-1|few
CASSLGHDTYNEQFF
TGTGCCAGCAGCTTGGGGCACGATACCTACAATGAGCAGTTCTTC
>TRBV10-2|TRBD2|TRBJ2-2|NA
CASSVNSGRTGELFF
TGCGCCAGCAGTGTCAATAGCGGGAGAACCGGGGAGCTGTTTTTT
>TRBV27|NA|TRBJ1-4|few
CASSLRPQGGSNEKLFF
TGTGCCAGCAGTTTACGCCCTCAAGGGGGTTCTAATGAAAAACTGTTTTTT
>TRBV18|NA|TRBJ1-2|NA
CASSPGTDRYGYTF
TGTGCCAGCTCACCCGGGACTGACCGATATGGCTACACCTTC
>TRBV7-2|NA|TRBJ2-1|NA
CASSFGLAHNEQFF
TGTGCCAGCAGCTTCGGACTTGCTCACAATGAGCAGTTCTTC
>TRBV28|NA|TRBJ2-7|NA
CASSAGPGGYEQYF
TGTGCCAGCAGTGCCGGGCCAGGAGGGTACGAGCAGTACTTC
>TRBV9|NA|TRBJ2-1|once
CASSEGSYNEQFF
TGTGCCAGCAGCGAGGGGTCCTACAATGAGCAGTTCTTC
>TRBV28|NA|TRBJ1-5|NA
CASTPWGQAYSNQPQHF
TGTGCCAGCACCCCCTGGGGCCAAGCTTATAGCAATCAGCCCCAGCATTTT
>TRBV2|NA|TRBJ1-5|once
CASEAFNQPQHF
TGTGCCAGCGAGGCTTTCAATCAGCCCCAGCATTTT
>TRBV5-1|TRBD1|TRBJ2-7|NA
CASRLQTGGYEQYF
TGCGCCAGCAGACTACAGACAGGGGGCTACGAGCAGTACTTC
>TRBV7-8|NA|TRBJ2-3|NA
CASSFLQGGRRDTQYF
TGTGCCAGCAGCTTTCTCCAGGGCGGTCGGCGGGATACGCAGTATTTT
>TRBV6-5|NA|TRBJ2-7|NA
CASKQMEGLGEQYF
TGTGCCAGCAAACAAATGGAGGGTCTCGGTGAGCAGTACTTC
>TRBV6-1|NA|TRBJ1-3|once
CASSESYGGDTIYF
TGTGCCAGCAGTGAAAGTTATGGCGGAGACACCATATATTTT
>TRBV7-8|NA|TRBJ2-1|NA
CASSTDFPHYNEQFF
TGTGCCAGCAGCACGGACTTCCCCCACTACAATGAGCAGTTCTTC
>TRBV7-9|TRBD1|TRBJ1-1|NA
CASSLADRGSTEAFF
TGTGCCAGCAGCTTAGCCGACAGGGGGAGCACTGAAGCTTTCTTT
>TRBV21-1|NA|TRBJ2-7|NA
CASSKSTSRTSGVYEQYF
TGTGCCAGCAGCAAATCAACTTCCAGGACTAGCGGGGTCTACGAGCAGTACTTC
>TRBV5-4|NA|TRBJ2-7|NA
CASSFRLEWPREQYF
TGTGCCAGCAGCTTCAGACTAGAGTGGCCCCGCGAGCAGTACTTC
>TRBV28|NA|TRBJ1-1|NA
CASSFGRGWAEAFF
TGTGCCAGCAGTTTCGGGCGGGGCTGGGCTGAAGCTTTCTTT
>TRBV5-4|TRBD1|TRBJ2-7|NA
CASSSSRGQGPYEQYF
TGTGCCAGCAGCTCGTCCAGGGGACAGGGACCCTACGAGCAGTACTTC
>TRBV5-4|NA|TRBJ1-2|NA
CASSSRREDYGYTF
TGTGCCAGCAGCTCCCGCAGGGAGGACTATGGCTACACCTTC
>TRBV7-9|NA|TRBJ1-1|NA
CASSSTQAGDTEAFF
TGTGCCAGCAGCTCCACTCAGGCCGGGGACACTGAAGCTTTCTTT
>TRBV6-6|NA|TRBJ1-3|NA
CASSFPGSGNTIYF
TGTGCCAGCAGTTTCCCCGGCTCTGGAAACACCATATATTTT
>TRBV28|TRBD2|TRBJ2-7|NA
CASSRGAGVISFYEQYF
TGTGCCAGCAGTAGAGGTGCGGGGGTTATTAGCTTCTACGAGCAGTACTTC
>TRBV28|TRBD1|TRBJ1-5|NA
CASSTMGQGRNQPQHF
TGTGCCAGCAGTACCATGGGACAGGGGAGGAATCAGCCCCAGCATTTT
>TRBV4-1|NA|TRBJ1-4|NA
CASMAFEKLFF
TGCGCCAGCATGGCATTTGAAAAACTGTTTTTT
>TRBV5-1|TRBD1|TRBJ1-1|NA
CASSFQPGQGLNTEAFF
TGCGCCAGCAGCTTCCAGCCGGGACAGGGATTGAACACTGAAGCTTTCTTT
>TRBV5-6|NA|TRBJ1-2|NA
CASSSSQGPYLVYGYTF
TGTGCCAGCAGCTCATCTCAGGGCCCCTATTTGGTCTATGGCTACACCTTC
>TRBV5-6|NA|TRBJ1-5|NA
CASSLSRGWYSNQPQHF
TGTGCCAGCAGCTTGTCGCGCGGTTGGTATAGCAATCAGCCCCAGCATTTT
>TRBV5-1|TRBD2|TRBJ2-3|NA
CASSPLAGGDTQYF
TGCGCCAGCAGTCCTCTAGCGGGAGGAGATACGCAGTATTTT
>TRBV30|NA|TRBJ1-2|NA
CAWTQGRYGYTF
TGTGCCTGGACCCAGGGGCGGTACGGCTACACCTTC
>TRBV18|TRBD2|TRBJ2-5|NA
CASSAMTSGETQYF
TGTGCCAGCTCAGCAATGACTAGCGGAGAGACCCAGTACTTC